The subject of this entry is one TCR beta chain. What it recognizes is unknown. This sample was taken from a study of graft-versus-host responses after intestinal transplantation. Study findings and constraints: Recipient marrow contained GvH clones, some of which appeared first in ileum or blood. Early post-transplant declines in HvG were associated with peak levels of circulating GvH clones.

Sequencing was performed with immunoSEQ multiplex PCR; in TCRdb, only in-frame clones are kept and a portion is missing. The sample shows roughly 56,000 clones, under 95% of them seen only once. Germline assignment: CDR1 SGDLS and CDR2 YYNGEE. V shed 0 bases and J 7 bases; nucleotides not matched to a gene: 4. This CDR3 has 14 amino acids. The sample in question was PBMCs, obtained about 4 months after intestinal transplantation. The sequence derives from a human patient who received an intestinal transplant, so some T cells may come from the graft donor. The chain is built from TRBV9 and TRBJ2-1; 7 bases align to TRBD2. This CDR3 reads CASSVEVAGNEQFF. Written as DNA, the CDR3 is TGTGCCAGCAGCGTAGAAGTAGCGGGTAATGAGCAGTTCTTC. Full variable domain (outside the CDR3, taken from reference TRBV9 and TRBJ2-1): DSGVTQTPKHLITATGQRVTLRCSPRSGDLSVYWYQQSLDQGLQFLIQYYNGEERAKGNILERFSAQQFPDLHSELNLSSLELGDSALYFCASSVEVAGNEQFFGPGTRLTVL.